The rows below give T cell receptor beta chains drawn from one sample of a study of cytomegalovirus exposure and HLA in healthy donors. Profiled with immunoSEQ multiplex PCR; TCRdb holds only in-frame clones, not every one. The sample lists approximately 190,000 clones; about 89% were seen once. Sequencing was done on a sample of PBMCs. These receptors were taken from a man aged 30 to 39 in good health and CMV-seronegative. Both conserved end residues are part of each CDR3. Each record gives: clone size, J gene, V gene, D gene, CDR3 protein, CDR3 DNA. D genes are given only for firm matches. Not every row has a clone size; where given, it reads once, few, many or a size class.

NA | TRBJ2-7 | TRBV30 | TRBD1 | CACRSGTGPYEQYF | TGTGCCTGTCGGTCCGGGACAGGGCCCTACGAGCAGTACTTC
once | TRBJ2-7 | TRBV28 | NA | CASSLRRDSLGEQYF | TGTGCCAGCAGTTTAAGGCGGGACAGTTTAGGCGAGCAGTACTTC
NA | TRBJ2-7 | TRBV7-8 | TRBD2 | CASSSRREGAEKEQYF | TGTGCCAGCAGCTCGCGGCGGGAGGGGGCCGAGAAAGAGCAGTACTTC
NA | TRBJ1-1 | TRBV27 | NA | CASSLRGGTEAFF | TGTGCCAGCAGCCTCAGGGGTGGAACTGAAGCTTTCTTT
NA | TRBJ2-3 | TRBV5-4 | TRBD2 | CASSFSSGFTDTQYF | TGTGCCAGCAGCTTCTCTAGCGGCTTCACAGATACGCAGTATTTT
NA | TRBJ2-7 | TRBV28 | NA | CASSTPVSYEQYF | TGTGCCAGCAGTACCCCGGTCTCCTACGAGCAGTACTTC
NA | TRBJ1-5 | TRBV4-1 | NA | CASRSVVDSNQPQHF | TGCGCCAGCAGATCCGTGGTAGATAGCAATCAGCCCCAGCATTTT
NA | TRBJ2-5 | TRBV4-3 | TRBD1 | CASSRGTGGMETQYF | TGCGCCAGCAGCCGCGGGACAGGGGGTATGGAGACCCAGTACTTC
NA | TRBJ2-3 | TRBV7-2 | TRBD2 | CASSGRPSGSPPDTQYF | TGTGCCAGCAGCGGACGACCTAGCGGGAGCCCCCCAGATACGCAGTATTTT
NA | TRBJ2-7 | TRBV6-1 | NA | CASRVGQNTAYEQYF | TGTGCCAGCAGAGTAGGACAAAATACCGCCTACGAGCAGTACTTC
NA | TRBJ2-7 | TRBV6-6 | TRBD1 | CASGTGVHEQYF | TGTGCCAGCGGGACAGGGGTCCACGAGCAGTACTTC
NA | TRBJ2-5 | TRBV28 | NA | CASSLWSGGPLQETQYF | TGTGCCAGCAGTTTGTGGAGCGGTGGACCCCTCCAAGAGACCCAGTACTTC
NA | TRBJ2-7 | TRBV29-1 | TRBD2 | CSVGGGSPNEQYF | TGCAGCGTTGGGGGGGGTTCACCCAACGAGCAGTACTTC
NA | TRBJ1-2 | TRBV14 | NA | CASSQVLRGSYTF | TGTGCCAGCAGCCAAGTTCTAAGGGGGAGCTACACCTTC
few | TRBJ2-2 | TRBV6-1 | TRBD2 | CASSEVEIVTGGAGELFF | TGTGCCAGCAGTGAAGTGGAGATCGTAACGGGGGGAGCCGGGGAGCTGTTTTTT
NA | TRBJ2-3 | TRBV18 | NA | CASSRDTGTDTQYF | TGTGCCAGCTCCAGGGACACCGGCACAGATACGCAGTATTTT
few | TRBJ2-5 | TRBV6-6 | TRBD1 | CASRGSTGGGETQYF | TGTGCCAGCAGGGGTTCGACAGGGGGCGGGGAGACCCAGTACTTC
NA | TRBJ2-2 | TRBV4-1 | TRBD1 | CASSRDRGFSGELFF | TGCGCCAGCAGCCGCGACAGGGGGTTTTCAGGGGAGCTGTTTTTT
NA | TRBJ2-7 | TRBV6-6 | NA | CASRLDLGVDEQYF | TGTGCCAGCAGGTTAGACCTCGGGGTGGACGAGCAGTACTTC
NA | TRBJ2-7 | TRBV5-5 | NA | CASSLKDYEQYF | TGTGCCAGCAGCTTAAAAGACTACGAGCAGTACTTC
NA | TRBJ2-7 | TRBV19 | TRBD2 | CASNPGTSGYEQYF | TGTGCCAGTAATCCCGGGACTAGCGGTTACGAGCAGTACTTC
NA | TRBJ2-2 | TRBV28 | TRBD1 | CASSPLGPTGGGIVGTGELFF | TGTGCCAGCAGTCCCTTAGGGCCGACAGGGGGCGGGATAGTAGGCACCGGGGAGCTGTTTTTT